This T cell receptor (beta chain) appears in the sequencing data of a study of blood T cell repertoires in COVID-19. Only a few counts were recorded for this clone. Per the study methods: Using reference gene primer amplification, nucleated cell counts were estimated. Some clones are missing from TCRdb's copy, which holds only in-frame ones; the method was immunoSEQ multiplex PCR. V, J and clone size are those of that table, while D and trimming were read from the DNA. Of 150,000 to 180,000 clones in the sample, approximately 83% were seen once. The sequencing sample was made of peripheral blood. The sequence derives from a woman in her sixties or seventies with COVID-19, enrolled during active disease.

The CDR3 reads CASSINAGNTEAFF. The CDR3 DNA follows: TGTGCCAGTAGTATAAACGCCGGTAACACTGAAGCTTTCTTT. The V call is TRBV19, the J call TRBJ1-1; no firm D call. The ends were cut back, 2 bases at V and 2 bases at J, with 9 bases in the middle. The CDR3 has 14 residues. CDR1 LNHDA and CDR2 SQIVND come from the germline V gene (reference sequence).